One sample yielded the 18 T cell receptor beta chains listed below, sequenced in a study of OX40 agonist ivuxolimab in advanced cancers. Some clones are missing from TCRdb's copy, which holds only in-frame ones; the method was immunoSEQ multiplex PCR. The repertoire holds 69,000 or so clones, approximately 81% seen once, with roughly 6% in the top ten. The sample was CD4+ or CD8+ T cells sorted from blood, taken in a trial of the OX40 agonist ivuxolimab. Receptor source: an adult with an advanced solid tumor such as melanoma, head and neck, liver or kidney cancer.

CDR3 sequence (DNA): TGTGCCAGCAGCTCGGACCGAAGAGAAACCCAGTACTTC. Protein: CASSSDRRETQYF. The chain carries TRBV7-2 and TRBJ2-5, with D uncertain. This CDR3 is built from 13 residues. CDR1 and CDR2 from the germline V gene are SGHTA and FQGNSA. The V end was cut by 4 bases, the J end by 8 bases, with 14 bases between.

This rearrangement joins TRBV5-1 to TRBJ2-5; D assignment may be TRBD1 or TRBD2 (6 bases each). CDR1 is SGHRS, CDR2 YFSETQ, per germline. Deletions cut 4 bases from V and 5 bases from J, with 21 bases between. The CDR3 consists of 16 residues. The CDR3 spells CASSPDGGHLGETQYF. CDR3 nucleotide sequence: TGCGCCAGCAGCCCTGATGGGGGGCATCTCGGGGAGACCCAGTACTTC.

The chain couples TRBV6-1 to TRBJ1-3, with TRBD1 as a possible D gene (5 bases). Germline V gene data show CDR1 as MNHNS and CDR2 as SASEGT. This CDR3 has 14 residues. V was pared by 2 bases and J by 3 bases, with 8 bases between. The CDR3 reads CASSESGSGNTIYF. Here the CDR3 DNA reads TGTGCCAGCAGTGAATCAGGGAGTGGAAACACCATATATTTT.

V and J are TRBV10-2 and TRBJ2-1; 14 bases line up with TRBD2. The J segment lost 6 bases and the V segment lost 6 bases, leaving 4 bases of the junction unmatched. The CDR3 totals 15 residues. Per germline, CDR1 WSHSY and CDR2 SAAADI. The CDR3 bases are TGCGCCAGCAGACCTGGGACTAGCGGGAGCAATGAGCAGTTCTTC. Translation gives CASRPGTSGSNEQFF.

This chain connects TRBV2 to TRBJ1-2, with 9 bases aligning to TRBD1. CDR1 SNHLY and CDR2 FYNNEI come from the germline V gene. The CDR3 length is 14 residues. Trimming removed 6 bases from V and 3 bases from J; junction bases left unmatched: 5. The CDR3 sequence: CASRSTGGYYGYTF. Here the CDR3 DNA reads TGTGCCAGCAGATCGACAGGGGGTTACTATGGCTACACCTTC.

The chain carries TRBV27 and TRBJ1-2; TRBD1 aligns across 12 bases. The J segment lost 8 bases and the V segment lost 6 bases, leaving 4 bases of the junction unmatched. The CDR3 is 13 amino acids. CDR1 and CDR2 (germline): MNHEY, SMNVEV (reference sequence). The CDR3 sequence: CASSGTGGRGYTF. The CDR3 DNA reads TGTGCCAGCAGCGGGACAGGGGGCAGGGGCTACACCTTC.

This clone was seen more than once but under ten times. The genes are TRBV9 and TRBJ2-4; D may be TRBD2 (6 bases). Germline V gene lookup returns CDR1 SGDLS and CDR2 YYNGEE. V was shortened by 4 bases and J by 3 bases, with 17 bases between the two germline ends. This CDR3 is built from 16 residues. The CDR3 region is CASSTPEGFGKNIQYF. In DNA, the CDR3 is TGTGCCAGCAGCACACCGGAGGGGTTTGGCAAAAACATTCAGTACTTC. Using reference TRBV9 and TRBJ2-4 for the parts outside the CDR3, the full variable domain is DSGVTQTPKHLITATGQRVTLRCSPRSGDLSVYWYQQSLDQGLQFLIQYYNGEERAKGNILERFSAQQFPDLHSELNLSSLELGDSALYFCASSTPEGFGKNIQYFGAGTRLSVL.

The chain couples TRBV5-1 to TRBJ2-1, with D perhaps TRBD2 (7 bases). V lost 2 bases to trimming and J lost 4 bases, with 13 bases between them. Germline CDR1 is SGHRS and CDR2 is YFSETQ. The length of the CDR3 is 15 residues. Written as DNA, the CDR3 is TGCGCCAGCAGCTTACCCAGCGGGACATACAATGAGCAGTTCTTC. Its protein is CASSLPSGTYNEQFF.

This rearrangement joins TRBV5-1 to TRBJ2-7; 7 bases line up with TRBD1. Germline V CDR1 and CDR2: SGHRS, YFSETQ. The CDR3 extends over 14 amino acids. Trimming at V came to 4 bases and at J to 2 bases, leaving 6 bases not matched to a gene. The CDR3 coding sequence is TGCGCCAGCAGCGGAACAGGGGTCGCCTACGAGCAGTACTTC. Encoded protein: CASSGTGVAYEQYF.

V gene TRBV27 combines with J gene TRBJ2-1; 8 bases agree with TRBD1. CDR3 size: 15 residues. After removal of 6 bases from V and 5 bases from J, the junction contained 9 bases not matched to a gene. CDR1 MNHEY and CDR2 SMNVEV come from the germline V gene (reference sequence). The CDR3 spells CASSPVGTGNNEQFF. CDR3 nucleotides: TGTGCCAGCAGCCCCGTGGGGACAGGAAACAATGAGCAGTTCTTC.

The chain employs TRBV6-1 and TRBJ1-2; unclear D gene. CDR1 and CDR2 (germline): MNHNS, SASEGT. The CDR3 consists of 15 residues. V was shortened by 2 bases and J by 2 bases, with 12 bases between the two germline ends. The DNA of the CDR3 is TGTGCCAGCAGTGAATCGGCAGGACGGAACTATGGCTACACCTTC. The encoded protein is CASSESAGRNYGYTF.

The chain links TRBV5-5 to TRBJ1-3, with a weak D call TRBD1 (5 bases). The length of the CDR3 is 15 residues. Germline CDR1 and CDR2: SGHKS and YYEKEE (reference sequence). Trimming took 4 bases from V and 0 from J, leaving 11 bases between them. The CDR3 loop reads CASSREGYSGNTIYF. CDR3 DNA sequence: TGTGCCAGCAGCCGGGAGGGGTACTCTGGAAACACCATATATTTT. Drawing the rest from reference TRBV5-5 and TRBJ1-3, the complete variable domain is DAGVTQSPTHLIKTRGQQVTLRCSPISGHKSVSWYQQVLGQGPQFIFQYYEKEERGRGNFPDRFSARQFPNYSSELNVNALLLGDSALYLCASSREGYSGNTIYFGEGSWLTVV.

This rearrangement joins TRBV28 to TRBJ1-2, with no clear D. The CDR3 extends over 14 amino acids. Germline V CDR1 and CDR2: MDHEN, SYDVKM. V was pared by 2 bases and J by 3 bases, with 10 bases between. The CDR3 region has the DNA TGTGCCAGCAGTTTAGTAGCGTCGTACTATGGCTACACCTTC. It translates to CASSLVASYYGYTF.

Here the CDR3 DNA reads TGTGCCAGCACCTCCAGGGGACGATACACCGCTTCTGGAAACACCATATATTTT. Amino acid sequence: CASTSRGRYTASGNTIYF. This chain connects TRBV28 to TRBJ1-3; tentatively, D is TRBD1 (6 bases). CDR3 length: 18 amino acids. V was pared by 7 bases and J by 1 base, with 23 bases between. Germline V CDR1 and CDR2: MDHEN, SYDVKM. Variable domain in full (rest from reference TRBV28 and TRBJ1-3): DVKVTQSSRYLVKRTGEKVFLECVQDMDHENMFWYRQDPGLGLRLIYFSYDVKMKEKGDIPEGYSVSREKKERFSLILESASTNQTSMYLCASTSRGRYTASGNTIYFGEGSWLTVV.

The chain recombines TRBV29-1 with TRBJ2-3; D uncertain. Germline lookup yields CDR1 SQVTM and CDR2 ANQGSEA. This CDR3 is built from 13 residues. V was trimmed by 4 bases and J by 0 bases, leaving 8 bases between them. The CDR3 loop is CSVGQASTDTQYF. CDR3 DNA sequence: TGCAGCGTTGGTCAGGCTAGCACAGATACGCAGTATTTT.

The V gene is TRBV5-1, the J gene TRBJ1-5; no reliable D call. The CDR3 runs 15 residues. In germline, CDR1 is SGHRS, CDR2 YFSETQ. The V and J ends lost 1 base and 1 base respectively, with 9 bases between them. This CDR3 is CASSLSSGSNQPQHF. DNA of the CDR3: TGCGCCAGCAGCTTGTCCTCAGGAAGCAATCAGCCCCAGCATTTT.

This clone was seen a few times. The chain recombines TRBV6-5 with TRBJ1-1; D is undetermined. This CDR3 comprises 13 residues. Germline CDR1 is MNHEY and CDR2 is SVGAGI. V lost 7 bases, J lost 1 base, and 10 bases lay in between. CDR3 sequence (DNA): TGTGCCAGCACGGCCTCTCAGAACACTGAAGCTTTCTTT. Protein sequence: CASTASQNTEAFF.

The genes are TRBV6-1 and TRBJ1-4; the D is unclear. Germline V CDR1 and CDR2: MNHNS, SASEGT. V was shortened by 4 bases and J by 8 bases, with 17 bases between the two germline ends. There are 15 residues in the CDR3. CDR3 in DNA: TGTGCCAGCAGTGTCTCGACAAGGGCCCCCGAAAAACTGTTTTTT. It yields the protein CASSVSTRAPEKLFF.